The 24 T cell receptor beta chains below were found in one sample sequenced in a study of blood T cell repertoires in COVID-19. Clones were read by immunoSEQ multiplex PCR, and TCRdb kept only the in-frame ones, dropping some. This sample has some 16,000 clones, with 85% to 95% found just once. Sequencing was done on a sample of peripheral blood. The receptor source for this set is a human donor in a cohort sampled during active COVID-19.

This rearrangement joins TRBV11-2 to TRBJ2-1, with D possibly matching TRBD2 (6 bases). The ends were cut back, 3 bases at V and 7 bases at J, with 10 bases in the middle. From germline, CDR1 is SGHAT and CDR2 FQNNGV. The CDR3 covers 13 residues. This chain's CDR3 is CASSFTGSNEQFF. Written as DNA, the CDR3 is TGTGCCAGCAGCTTTACCGGGAGTAATGAGCAGTTCTTC. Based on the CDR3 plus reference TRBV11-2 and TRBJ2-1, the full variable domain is EAGVAQSPRYKIIEKRQSVAFWCNPISGHATLYWYQQILGQGPKLLIQFQNNGVVDDSQLPKDRFSAERLKGVDSTLKIQPAKLEDSAVYLCASSFTGSNEQFFGPGTRLTVL.

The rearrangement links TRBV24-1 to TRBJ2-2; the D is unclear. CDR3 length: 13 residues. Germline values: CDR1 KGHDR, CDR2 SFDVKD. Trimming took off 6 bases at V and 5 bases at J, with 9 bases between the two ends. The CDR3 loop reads CATSMEWTGELFF. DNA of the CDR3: TGTGCCACCAGTATGGAGTGGACCGGGGAGCTGTTTTTT.

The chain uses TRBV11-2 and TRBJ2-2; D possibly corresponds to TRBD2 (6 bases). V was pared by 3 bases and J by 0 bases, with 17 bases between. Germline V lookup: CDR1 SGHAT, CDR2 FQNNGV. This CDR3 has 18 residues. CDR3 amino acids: CASSFHKGRGTNTGELFF. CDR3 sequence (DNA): TGTGCCAGCAGCTTTCACAAAGGACGGGGGACGAACACCGGGGAGCTGTTTTTT.

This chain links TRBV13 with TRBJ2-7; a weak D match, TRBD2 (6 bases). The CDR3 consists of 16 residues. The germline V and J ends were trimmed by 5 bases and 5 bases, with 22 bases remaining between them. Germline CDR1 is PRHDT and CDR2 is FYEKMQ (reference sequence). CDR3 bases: TGTGCCAGCAGCCCAAAAGCGGTAACTAGCTTCCACGAGCAGTACTTC. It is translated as CASSPKAVTSFHEQYF.

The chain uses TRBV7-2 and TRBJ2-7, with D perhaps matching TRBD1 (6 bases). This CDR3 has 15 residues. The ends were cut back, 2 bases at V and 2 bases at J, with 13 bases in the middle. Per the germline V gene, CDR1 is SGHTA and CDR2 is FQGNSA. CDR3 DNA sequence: TGTGCCAGCAGCTTACGGCAGGGGCCTGCCTACGAGCAGTACTTC. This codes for CASSLRQGPAYEQYF.

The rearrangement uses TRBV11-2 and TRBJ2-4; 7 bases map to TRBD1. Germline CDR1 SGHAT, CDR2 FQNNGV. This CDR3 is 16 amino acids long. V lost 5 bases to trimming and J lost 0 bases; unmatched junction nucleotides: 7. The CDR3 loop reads CASSPGTVIAKNIQYF. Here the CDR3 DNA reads TGTGCCAGCAGCCCCGGGACAGTAATAGCCAAAAACATTCAGTACTTC. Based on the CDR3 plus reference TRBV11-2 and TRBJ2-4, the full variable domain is EAGVAQSPRYKIIEKRQSVAFWCNPISGHATLYWYQQILGQGPKLLIQFQNNGVVDDSQLPKDRFSAERLKGVDSTLKIQPAKLEDSAVYLCASSPGTVIAKNIQYFGAGTRLSVL.

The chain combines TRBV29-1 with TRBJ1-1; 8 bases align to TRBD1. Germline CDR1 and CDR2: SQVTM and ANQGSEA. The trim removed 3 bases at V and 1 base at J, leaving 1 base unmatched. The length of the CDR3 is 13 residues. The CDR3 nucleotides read TGCAGCGTTGAGGGGACAGGGAACACTGAAGCTTTCTTT. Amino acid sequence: CSVEGTGNTEAFF. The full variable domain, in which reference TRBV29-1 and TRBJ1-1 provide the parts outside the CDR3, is SAVISQKPSRDICQRGTSLTIQCQVDSQVTMMFWYRQQPGQSLTLIATANQGSEATYESGFVIDKFPISRPNLTFSTLTVSNMSPEDSSIYLCSVEGTGNTEAFFGQGTRLTVV.

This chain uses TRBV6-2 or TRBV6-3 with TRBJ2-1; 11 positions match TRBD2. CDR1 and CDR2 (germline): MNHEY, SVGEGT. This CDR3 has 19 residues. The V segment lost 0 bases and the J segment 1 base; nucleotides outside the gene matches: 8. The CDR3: CASSYSDASGGLSYNEQFF. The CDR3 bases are TGTGCCAGCAGTTACTCCGACGCTAGCGGGGGGCTTTCCTACAATGAGCAGTTCTTC.

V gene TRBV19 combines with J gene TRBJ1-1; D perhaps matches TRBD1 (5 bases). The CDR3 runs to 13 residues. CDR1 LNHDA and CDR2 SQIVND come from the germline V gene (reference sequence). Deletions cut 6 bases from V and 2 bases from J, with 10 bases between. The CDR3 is CASRMTENTEAFF. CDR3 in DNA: TGTGCCAGTAGGATGACAGAAAACACTGAAGCTTTCTTT. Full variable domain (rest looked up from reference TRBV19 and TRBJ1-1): DGGITQSPKYLFRKEGQNVTLSCEQNLNHDAMYWYRQDPGQGLRLIYYSQIVNDFQKGDIAEGYSVSREKKESFPLTVTSAQKNPTAFYLCASRMTENTEAFFGQGTRLTVV.

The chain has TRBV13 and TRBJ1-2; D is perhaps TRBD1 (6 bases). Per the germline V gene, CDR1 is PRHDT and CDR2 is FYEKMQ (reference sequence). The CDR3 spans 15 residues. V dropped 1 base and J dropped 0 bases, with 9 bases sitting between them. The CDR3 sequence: CASSLEDRPNYGYTF. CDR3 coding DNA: TGTGCCAGCAGCTTAGAAGACAGGCCTAACTATGGCTACACCTTC.

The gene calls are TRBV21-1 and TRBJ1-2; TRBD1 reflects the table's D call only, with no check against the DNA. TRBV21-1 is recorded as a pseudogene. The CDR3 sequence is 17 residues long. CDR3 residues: CASSKISDRIHDYGYTF. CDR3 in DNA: TGTGCCAGCAGCAAAATAAGTGACAGAATACATGACTATGGCTACACCTTC.

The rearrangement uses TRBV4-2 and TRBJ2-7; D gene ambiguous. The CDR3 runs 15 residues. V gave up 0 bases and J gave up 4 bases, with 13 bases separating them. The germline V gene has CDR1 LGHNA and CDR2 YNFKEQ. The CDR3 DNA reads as TGTGCCAGCAGCCAAGATCAGGCCCCGCTGTACGAGCAGTACTTC. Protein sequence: CASSQDQAPLYEQYF.

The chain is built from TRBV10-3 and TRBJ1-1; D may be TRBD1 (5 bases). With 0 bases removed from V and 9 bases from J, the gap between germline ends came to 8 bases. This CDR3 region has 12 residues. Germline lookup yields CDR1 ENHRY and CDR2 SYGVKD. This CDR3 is CAISESGVQAFF. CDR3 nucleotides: TGTGCCATCAGTGAGTCAGGGGTACAAGCTTTCTTT.

The DNA for the CDR3 is TGTGCCAGCAGACCGGGACAGGGGGCGGGCGAGCAGTACTTC. It yields the protein CASRPGQGAGEQYF. This chain joins TRBV2 and TRBJ2-7; 12 nucleotides align to TRBD1. Germline assignment: CDR1 SNHLY and CDR2 FYNNEI. Germline trimming cut 6 bases from V and 6 bases from J; bases unmatched to any gene: 6. The CDR3 contains 14 residues.

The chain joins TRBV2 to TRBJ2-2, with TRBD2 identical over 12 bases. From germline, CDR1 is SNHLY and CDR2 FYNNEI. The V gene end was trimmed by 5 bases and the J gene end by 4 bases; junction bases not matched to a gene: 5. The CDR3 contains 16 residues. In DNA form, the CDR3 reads TGTGCCAGCAGTCGACTAGCGGGAGTAGGCACCGGGGAGCTGTTTTTT. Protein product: CASSRLAGVGTGELFF.

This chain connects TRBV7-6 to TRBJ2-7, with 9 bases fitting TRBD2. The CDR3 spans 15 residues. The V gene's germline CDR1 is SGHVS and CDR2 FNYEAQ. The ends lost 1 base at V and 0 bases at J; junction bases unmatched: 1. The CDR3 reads CASSLEAGGSYEQYF. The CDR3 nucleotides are TGTGCCAGCAGCTTAGAAGCGGGGGGCTCCTACGAGCAGTACTTC.

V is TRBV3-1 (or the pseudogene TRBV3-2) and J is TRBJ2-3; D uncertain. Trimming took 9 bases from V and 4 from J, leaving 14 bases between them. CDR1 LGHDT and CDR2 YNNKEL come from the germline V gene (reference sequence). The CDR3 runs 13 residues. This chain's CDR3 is CASGEVAADTQYF. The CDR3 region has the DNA TGTGCCAGTGGTGAGGTAGCTGCAGATACGCAGTATTTT.

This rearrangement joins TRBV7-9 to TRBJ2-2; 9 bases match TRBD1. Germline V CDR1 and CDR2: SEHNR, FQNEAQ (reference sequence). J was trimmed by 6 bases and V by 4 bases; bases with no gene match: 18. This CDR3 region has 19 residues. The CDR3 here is CASSSLTTGTGNLAGELFF. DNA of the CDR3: TGTGCCAGCAGCTCGCTAACAACCGGGACAGGGAATTTAGCCGGGGAGCTGTTTTTT.

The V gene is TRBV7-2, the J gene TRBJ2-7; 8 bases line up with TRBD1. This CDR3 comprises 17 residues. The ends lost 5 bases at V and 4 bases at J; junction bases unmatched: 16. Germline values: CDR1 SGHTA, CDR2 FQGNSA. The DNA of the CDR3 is TGTGCCAGCAGCCACACCCGCCGGGACAGGATACCTTACGAGCAGTACTTC. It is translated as CASSHTRRDRIPYEQYF.

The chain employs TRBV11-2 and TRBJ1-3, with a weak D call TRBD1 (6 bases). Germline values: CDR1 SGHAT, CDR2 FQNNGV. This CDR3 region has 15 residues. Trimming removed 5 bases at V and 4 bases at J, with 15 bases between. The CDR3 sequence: CASSPSPGTGNTIYF. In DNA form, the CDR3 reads TGTGCCAGCAGCCCGTCACCCGGGACAGGAAACACCATATATTTT.

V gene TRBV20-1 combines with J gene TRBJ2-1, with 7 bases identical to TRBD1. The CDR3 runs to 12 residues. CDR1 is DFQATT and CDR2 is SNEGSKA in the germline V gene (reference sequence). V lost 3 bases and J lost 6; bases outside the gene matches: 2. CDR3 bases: TGCAGTGCTAGTCGGGACAGCAATGAGCAGTTCTTC. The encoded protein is CSASRDSNEQFF.

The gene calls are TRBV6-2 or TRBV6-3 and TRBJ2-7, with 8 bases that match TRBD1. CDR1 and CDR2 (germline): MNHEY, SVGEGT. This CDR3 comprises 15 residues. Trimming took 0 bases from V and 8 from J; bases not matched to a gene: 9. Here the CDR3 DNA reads TGTGCCAGCAGTTACTCGTGGGGACAGGCCTTGCAGCAGTACTTC. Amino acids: CASSYSWGQALQQYF.

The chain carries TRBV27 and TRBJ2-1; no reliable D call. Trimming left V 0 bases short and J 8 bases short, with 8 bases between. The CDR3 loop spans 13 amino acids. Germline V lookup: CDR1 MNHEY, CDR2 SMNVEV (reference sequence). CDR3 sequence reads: CASSLSIQDEQFF. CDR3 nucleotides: TGTGCCAGCAGTTTATCGATCCAGGATGAGCAGTTCTTC.

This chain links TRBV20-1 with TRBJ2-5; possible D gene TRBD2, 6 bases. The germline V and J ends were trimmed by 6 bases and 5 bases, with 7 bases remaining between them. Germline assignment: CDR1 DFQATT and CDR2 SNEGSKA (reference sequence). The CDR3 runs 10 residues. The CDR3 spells CSAAGETQYF. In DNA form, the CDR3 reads TGCAGTGCCGCGGGGGAGACCCAGTACTTC.